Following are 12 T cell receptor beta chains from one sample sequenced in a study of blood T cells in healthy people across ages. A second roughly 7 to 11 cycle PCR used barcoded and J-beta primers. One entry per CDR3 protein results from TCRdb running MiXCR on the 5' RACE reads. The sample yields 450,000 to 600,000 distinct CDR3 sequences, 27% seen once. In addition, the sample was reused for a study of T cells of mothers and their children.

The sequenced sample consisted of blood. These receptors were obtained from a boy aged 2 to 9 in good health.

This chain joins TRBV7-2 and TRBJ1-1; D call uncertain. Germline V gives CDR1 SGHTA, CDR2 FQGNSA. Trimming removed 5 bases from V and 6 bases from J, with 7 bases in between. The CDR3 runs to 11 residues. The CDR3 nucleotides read TGTGCCAGCAGCCATGAGGCTGAAGCTTTCTTT. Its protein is CASSHEAEAFF.

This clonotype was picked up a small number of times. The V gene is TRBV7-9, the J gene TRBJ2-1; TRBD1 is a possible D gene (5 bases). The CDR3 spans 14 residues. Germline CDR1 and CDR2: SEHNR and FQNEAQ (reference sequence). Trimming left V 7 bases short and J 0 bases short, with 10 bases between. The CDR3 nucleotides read TGTGCCAGCAAGACAGTCGACTCCTACAATGAGCAGTTCTTC. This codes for CASKTVDSYNEQFF.

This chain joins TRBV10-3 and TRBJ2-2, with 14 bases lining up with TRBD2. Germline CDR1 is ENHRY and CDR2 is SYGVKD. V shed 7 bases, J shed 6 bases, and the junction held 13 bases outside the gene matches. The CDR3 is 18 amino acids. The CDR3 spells CAITEPGLAGVESGELFF. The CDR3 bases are TGTGCCATCACCGAACCGGGACTAGCGGGAGTTGAATCCGGGGAGCTGTTTTTT.

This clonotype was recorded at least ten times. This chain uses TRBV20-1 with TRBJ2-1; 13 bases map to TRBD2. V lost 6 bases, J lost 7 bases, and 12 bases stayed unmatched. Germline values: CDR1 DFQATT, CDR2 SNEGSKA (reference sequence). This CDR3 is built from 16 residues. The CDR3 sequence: CSALGLAGDSRNEQFF. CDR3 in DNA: TGCAGTGCACTCGGACTAGCGGGAGATTCTCGGAATGAGCAGTTCTTC.

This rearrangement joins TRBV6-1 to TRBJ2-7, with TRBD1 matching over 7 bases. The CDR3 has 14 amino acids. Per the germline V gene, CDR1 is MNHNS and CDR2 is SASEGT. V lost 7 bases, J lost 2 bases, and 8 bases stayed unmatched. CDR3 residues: CASKRQGLTYEQYF. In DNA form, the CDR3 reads TGTGCCAGCAAGAGACAGGGTTTGACCTACGAGCAGTACTTC.

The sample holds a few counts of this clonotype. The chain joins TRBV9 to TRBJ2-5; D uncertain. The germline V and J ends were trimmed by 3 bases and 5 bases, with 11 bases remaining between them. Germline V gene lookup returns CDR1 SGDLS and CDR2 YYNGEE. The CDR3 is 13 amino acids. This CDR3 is CASSGGSRETQYF. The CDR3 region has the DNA TGTGCCAGCAGCGGCGGTAGCCGGGAGACCCAGTACTTC.

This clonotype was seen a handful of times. DNA of the CDR3: TGTGCCAGCAGTTTACGAGAATATAATTCACCCCTCCACTTT. Residues: CASSLREYNSPLHF. This sequence joins TRBV27 and TRBJ1-6; D ambiguous. Trimming took 2 bases from V and 4 from J, leaving 6 bases between them. Germline V gives CDR1 MNHEY, CDR2 SMNVEV (reference sequence). The CDR3 loop spans 14 amino acids.

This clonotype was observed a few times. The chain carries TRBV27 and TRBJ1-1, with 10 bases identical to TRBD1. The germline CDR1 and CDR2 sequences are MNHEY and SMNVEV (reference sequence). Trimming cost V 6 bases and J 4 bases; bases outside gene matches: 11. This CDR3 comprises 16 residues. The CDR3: CASRPKLGQGFTEAFF. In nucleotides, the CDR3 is TGTGCCAGCAGACCAAAACTGGGACAGGGGTTCACTGAAGCTTTCTTT.

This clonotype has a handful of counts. The CDR3 region has the DNA TGTGCCAGCAGTTTGCCCCCCGGGTCCGAGCAGTACTTC. Protein: CASSLPPGSEQYF. V usage is TRBV12-3 or TRBV12-4 and J usage is TRBJ2-7; D is undetermined. This CDR3 spans 13 amino acids. V lost 3 bases and J 6 bases, leaving 12 bases between the germline ends.

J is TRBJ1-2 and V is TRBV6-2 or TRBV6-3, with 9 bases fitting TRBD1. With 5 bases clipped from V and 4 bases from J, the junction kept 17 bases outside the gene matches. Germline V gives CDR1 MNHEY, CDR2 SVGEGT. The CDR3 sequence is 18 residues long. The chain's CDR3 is CASSPPPTGQGRIYGYTF. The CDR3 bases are TGTGCCAGCAGTCCCCCCCCTACGGGACAGGGAAGAATCTATGGCTACACCTTC.

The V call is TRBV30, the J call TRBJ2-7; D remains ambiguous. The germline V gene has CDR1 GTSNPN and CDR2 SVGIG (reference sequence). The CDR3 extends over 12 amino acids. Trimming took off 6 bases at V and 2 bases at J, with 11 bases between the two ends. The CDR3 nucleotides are TGTGCCTGCTTGGGCGCTACCTACGAGCAGTACTTC. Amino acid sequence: CACLGATYEQYF.

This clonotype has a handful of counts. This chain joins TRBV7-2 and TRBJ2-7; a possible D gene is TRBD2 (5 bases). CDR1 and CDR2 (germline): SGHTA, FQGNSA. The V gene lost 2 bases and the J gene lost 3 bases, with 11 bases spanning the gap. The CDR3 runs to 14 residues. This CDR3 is CASSLSGRGYEQYF. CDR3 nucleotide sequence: TGTGCCAGCAGCTTATCAGGACGGGGCTACGAGCAGTACTTC.